The source of this T cell receptor (beta chain) is a study of CD8+ T cells in alopecia areata. Study-level results: Relative to normal scalp, lesional scalp, especially alopecia totalis/universalis, showed higher clonality. Whereas mice showed it more clearly, TCR sharing across patients was murkier, possibly because of HLA. Resident alphabeta T-cell populations of normal skin are likewise subject to sequencing in scalp samples.

A remark on this clone: The antigen remains undetermined.

The researchers isolated CD4+ and CD8+ T cells from PBMCs by sorting. Germline V gene sequence: CDR1 MNHEY, CDR2 SVGAGI. The CDR3 runs to 13 residues. Trimming pared 4 bases from V and 3 bases from J, leaving 8 bases between. Extracted RNA was reverse transcribed into cDNA, the sequencing template. Profiled with immunoSEQ multiplex PCR; TCRdb holds only in-frame clones, not every one. The table lists more than 95,000 clones, around 50% of them singletons. The material sequenced was CD4+ T cells sorted from blood. The rearrangement uses TRBV6-5 and TRBJ2-3; no clear D gene. This clonotype originated in a human donor in good health. CDR3 region: CASSLGWTDTQYF. The CDR3, as DNA: TGTGCCAGCAGTTTAGGGTGGACAGATACGCAGTATTTT.